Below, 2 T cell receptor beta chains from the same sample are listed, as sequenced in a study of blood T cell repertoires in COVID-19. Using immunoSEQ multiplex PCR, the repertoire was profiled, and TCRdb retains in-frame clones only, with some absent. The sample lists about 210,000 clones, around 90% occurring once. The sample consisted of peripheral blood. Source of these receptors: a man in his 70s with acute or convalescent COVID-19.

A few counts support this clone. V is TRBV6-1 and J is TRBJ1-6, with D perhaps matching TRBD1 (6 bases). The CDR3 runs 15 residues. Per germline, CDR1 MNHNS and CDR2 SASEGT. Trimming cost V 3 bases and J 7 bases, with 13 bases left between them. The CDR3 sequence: CASSELQGRNSPLHF. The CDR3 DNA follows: TGTGCCAGCAGTGAGCTACAGGGCCGCAATTCACCCCTCCACTTT.

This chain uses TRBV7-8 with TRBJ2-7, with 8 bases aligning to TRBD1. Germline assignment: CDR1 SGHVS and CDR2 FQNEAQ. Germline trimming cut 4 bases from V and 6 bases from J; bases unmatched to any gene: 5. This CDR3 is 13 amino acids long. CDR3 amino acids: CASSSGQEAEQYF. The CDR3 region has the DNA TGTGCCAGCAGCTCGGGACAGGAGGCCGAGCAGTACTTC.